This record concerns one TCR beta chain sequence. The antigen is undetermined. The germline CDR1 and CDR2 sequences are SGHTA and FQGNSA. The CDR3 totals 14 residues. The V and J ends lost 3 bases and 11 bases respectively, with 14 bases between them. PCR used 60 Vbeta primers and 13 Jbeta primers. Profiled with immunoSEQ multiplex PCR; TCRdb holds only in-frame clones, not every one. The sample lists some 150,000 clones, roughly 83% seen once, with more than 1.5% in the top ten. The data derive from a study of cytomegalovirus exposure and HLA in healthy donors. Study background: In an early release, HLA-typed donors contributed some 80 million unique TCR sequences.

Study results and limitations: 150 or so TCR beta chains were listed as cytomegalovirus-associated. It was taken for granted in presence/absence analyses that sequencing depth across donors was roughly uniform.

The TCR sequence derives from a man in his forties in good health and CMV-seronegative. The chain couples TRBV7-2 to TRBJ1-6; D remains ambiguous. Sequencing input: PBMCs. The CDR3: CASSFGGTDPPLHF. In DNA form, the CDR3 reads TGTGCCAGCAGCTTTGGAGGTACGGATCCACCCCTCCACTTT.